This TCR beta chain was found in a study of radiotherapy plus CTLA-4 blockade in lung cancer. Profiling relied on immunoSEQ multiplex PCR, and the TCRdb table lists in-frame clones only, not all of them. This table has approximately 89,000 clones, over 75% appearing once. J lost 2 bases, V lost 10 bases, and 10 bases had no gene match. Germline CDR1 and CDR2: MNHEY and SMNVEV (reference sequence). The CDR3 sequence is 15 residues long. The rearrangement joins TRBV27 to TRBJ2-1; the match to TRBD1 covers 8 bases. The origin of this receptor is a human donor with non-small cell lung cancer that progressed on radiotherapy plus ipilimumab. Source: peripheral blood, taken from a patient treated with radiotherapy plus ipilimumab. CDR3 residues: CATSIGQGPYNEQFF. DNA for the CDR3: TGTGCCACCTCCATAGGACAGGGACCCTACAATGAGCAGTTCTTC.